This TCR beta chain came from a study of T-cell memory formation after mild COVID-19. Study background: Each donor largely had its own TCR clusters.

Overall study findings and caveats: Shrinking CD4+ clones resided mostly in CM and EM, and CD8+ ones in EMRA. Second-wave clones reaching peak frequency on day 37 lacked confirmed SARS-CoV-2 specificity.

5'RACE primed from the constant segment yielded TCR alpha and TCR beta cDNA libraries bearing sample barcodes and UMIs. TCRdb re-derived calls from the 5' RACE reads in MiXCR, one entry per CDR3 protein. This table has fewer than 200,000 distinct CDR3 sequences, approximately 18% appearing once. The CDR3 consists of 14 residues. From germline, CDR1 is SGHRS and CDR2 YFSETQ. V lost 6 bases to trimming and J lost 7 bases, with 17 bases between them. In this sample, this clonotype turned up a few times. Its antigen is not known. The source is a man aged 18 to 30 who had mild COVID-19 (a few samples of this study predate the infection). Cell type and time point are not known. The specimen sequenced was PBMCs or a T cell subset sorted from them (not recorded which). The chain couples TRBV5-1 to TRBJ2-1, with D maybe TRBD1 (5 bases). The CDR3 DNA reads as TGCGCCAGCAAACCCAGGGTTTTCTCGAATGAGCAGTTCTTC. The encoded protein is CASKPRVFSNEQFF.